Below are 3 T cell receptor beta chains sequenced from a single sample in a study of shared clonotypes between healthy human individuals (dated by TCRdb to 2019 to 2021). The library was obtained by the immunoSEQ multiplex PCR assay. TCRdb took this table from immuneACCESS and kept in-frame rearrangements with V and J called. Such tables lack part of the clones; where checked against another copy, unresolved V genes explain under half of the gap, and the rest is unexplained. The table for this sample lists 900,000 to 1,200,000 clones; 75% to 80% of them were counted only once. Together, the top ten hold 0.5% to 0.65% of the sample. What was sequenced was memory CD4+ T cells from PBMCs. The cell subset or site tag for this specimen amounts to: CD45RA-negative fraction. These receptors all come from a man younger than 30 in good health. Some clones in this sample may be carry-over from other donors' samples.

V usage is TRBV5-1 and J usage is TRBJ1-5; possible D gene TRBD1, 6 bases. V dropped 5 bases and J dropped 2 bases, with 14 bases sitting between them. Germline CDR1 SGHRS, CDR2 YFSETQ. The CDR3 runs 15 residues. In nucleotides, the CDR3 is TGCGCCAGCAGTTCCACAGGGATGGGCAATCAGCCCCAGCATTTT. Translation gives CASSSTGMGNQPQHF.

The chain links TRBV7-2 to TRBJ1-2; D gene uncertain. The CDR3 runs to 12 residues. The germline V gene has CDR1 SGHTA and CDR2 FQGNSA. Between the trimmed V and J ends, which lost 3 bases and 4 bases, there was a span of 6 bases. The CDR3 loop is CASSFRLYGYTF. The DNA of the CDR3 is TGTGCCAGCAGCTTCCGTCTCTATGGCTACACCTTC.

The CDR3 spells CASSLFGTVNNEQFF. For the CDR3, the DNA is TGTGCCAGCAGCTTATTCGGGACAGTTAACAATGAGCAGTTCTTC. This sequence joins TRBV9 and TRBJ2-1; 7 bases agree with TRBD1. The V gene's germline CDR1 is SGDLS and CDR2 YYNGEE. CDR3 size: 15 residues. After removal of 4 bases from V and 5 bases from J, the junction contained 9 bases not matched to a gene.